This T cell receptor (beta chain) originates from a study of spatial heterogeneity in lung cancer. Study outcomes and limitations: Ubiquitous and regional nonsynonymous mutation counts were tracked by ubiquitous and regional expanded TCR counts, respectively. Tracking of tumor mutation counts was seen in expanded intratumoral alpha and beta TCR counts.

J gave up 7 bases and V 6 bases, and 9 bases lay outside the gene matches. The CDR3 contains 14 residues. Per germline, CDR1 SGHTA and CDR2 FQGNSA. Each TCR cDNA molecule carried a unique molecular identifier. Via MiXCR, TCRdb re-called the 5' RACE reads, giving one row per CDR3 protein. The sample includes about 7,900 distinct CDR3 sequences, around 7% seen only once; the top ten take over 15%. The time point: sample taken at primary tumor resection. Sequencing was performed on whole RNA extracted from tumor and nontumor lung tissue, or from frozen PBMC, and the material was left unsorted. This clonotype was detected ten times or more. The antigen is undetermined. This beta chain is an unintended read in a library built for alpha chains; its size means little.

Sequenced here: lung tumor tissue, sampled at surgery. This TCR came from a female donor with early-stage non-small cell lung cancer. The chain links TRBV7-2 to TRBJ2-7; TRBD1 matches at 10 bases. The CDR3 DNA reads as TGTGCCAGCAGACCCGGGACAGGGGCTTGGGAGCAGTACTTC. Translated: CASRPGTGAWEQYF.